One sample yielded the 19 T cell receptor beta chains listed below, sequenced in a study of blood T cell repertoires in COVID-19. Sequenced by immunoSEQ multiplex PCR; TCRdb stores in-frame clones only, minus some. The data contain just over 250,000 clones, approximately 89% of them singletons. The material sequenced was peripheral blood. The origin of the receptors is a man aged 40-49 years who had recovered from COVID-19.

The J gene is TRBJ2-2, the V gene TRBV28; the D is unclear. V lost 3 bases and J lost 7, with 6 bases in between. CDR1 is MDHEN, CDR2 SYDVKM, per germline. This CDR3 is built from 12 residues. The CDR3 nucleotides read TGTGCCAGCAGTTTTCCCAGCGGGGAGCTGTTTTTT. It yields the protein CASSFPSGELFF.

V gene TRBV9 combines with J gene TRBJ2-2, with D possibly being TRBD1 (6 bases). The CDR3 totals 15 residues. V was trimmed by 1 base and J by 8 bases, leaving 15 bases between them. Germline CDR1 and CDR2: SGDLS and YYNGEE. The CDR3 loop is CASSVRTVPGGELFF. The CDR3 DNA reads as TGTGCCAGCAGCGTAAGGACAGTCCCTGGGGGGGAGCTGTTTTTT.

CDR3 bases: TGCGCCAGCAGCCAAGGGCTAGCGGGAGAGGAGACCCAGTACTTC. Translated, it gives CASSQGLAGEETQYF. This chain connects TRBV4-3 to TRBJ2-5; TRBD2 aligns across 10 bases. Trimming removed 1 base from V and 5 bases from J; junction bases left unmatched: 4. Germline V gene data show CDR1 as LGHNA and CDR2 as YSLEER. The CDR3 loop spans 15 amino acids.

The chain uses TRBV12-3 or TRBV12-4 and TRBJ2-3; D is perhaps TRBD1 (5 bases). V was clipped by 7 bases and J by 6 bases, with 14 bases between them. The CDR3 covers 13 residues. The CDR3 DNA reads as TGTGCCAGCACACAGGCCCCGAGGGATACGCAGTATTTT. Protein sequence: CASTQAPRDTQYF.

The genes are TRBV11-2 and TRBJ1-4, with unresolved D. The CDR3 totals 13 residues. Trimming removed 5 bases at V and 8 bases at J, with 12 bases between. In germline, CDR1 is SGHAT, CDR2 FQNNGV. CDR3 bases: TGTGCCAGCAGCCCGAGCGGTGGGGAAAAACTGTTTTTT. Translated, it gives CASSPSGGEKLFF.

The rearrangement uses TRBV27 and TRBJ2-1; D is unclear. CDR1 and CDR2 from the germline V gene are MNHEY and SMNVEV (reference sequence). CDR3 length equals 16 residues. Deletions cut 4 bases from V and 0 bases from J, with 13 bases between. CDR3 residues: CASSSVEARSYNEQFF. The CDR3 coding sequence is TGTGCCAGCAGTTCGGTCGAGGCTCGCTCCTACAATGAGCAGTTCTTC.

The sample holds a few counts of this clone. J is TRBJ1-6 and V is TRBV6-5; 7 bases are a match to TRBD1. After removal of 6 bases from V and 8 bases from J, the junction contained 10 bases not matched to a gene. The CDR3 runs to 15 residues. In germline, CDR1 is MNHEY, CDR2 SVGAGI. The CDR3 nucleotides read TGTGCCAGCAGCCTCCCCACAGGGGATTATTCACCCCTCCACTTT. It specifies CASSLPTGDYSPLHF.

The chain combines TRBV7-9 with TRBJ2-1, with TRBD2 matching 12 bases. V shed 1 base, J shed 8 bases, and the junction held 12 bases outside the gene matches. Germline CDR1 reads SEHNR; CDR2 reads FQNEAQ (reference sequence). The CDR3 contains 18 residues. The DNA of the CDR3 is TGTGCCAGCAGCTTAGGCACTATTACTAGCGGGAGGAGGGATGAGCAGTTCTTC. Residues: CASSLGTITSGRRDEQFF.

The rearrangement joins TRBV5-4 to TRBJ2-7; 9 nucleotides line up with TRBD2. Trimming removed 3 bases from V and 1 base from J; junction bases left unmatched: 5. The germline V gene encodes CDR1 SGHNT and CDR2 YYREEE (reference sequence). CDR3 length: 15 amino acids. CDR3 amino acids: CASSSAGGHSYEQYF. As DNA, the CDR3 is TGTGCCAGCAGCTCAGCGGGGGGCCATTCCTACGAGCAGTACTTC.

Concerning this clone: The same CDR3 is also encoded by other DNA sequences in this sample. The chain has TRBV11-2 and TRBJ2-1; 11 bases are a match to TRBD2. J lost 8 bases, V lost 2 bases, and 5 bases had no gene match. Germline lookup yields CDR1 SGHAT and CDR2 FQNNGV. The CDR3 consists of 15 residues. CDR3 bases: TGTGCCAGCAGCTTAACTGGACTAGCGGGCGATGAGCAGTTCTTC. Its protein product is CASSLTGLAGDEQFF.

The rearrangement joins TRBV9 to TRBJ2-7; 8 bases line up with TRBD1. Germline CDR1 SGDLS, CDR2 YYNGEE. This CDR3 is 14 amino acids long. The V segment lost 2 bases and the J segment 5 bases; nucleotides outside the gene matches: 6. The CDR3 loop reads CASSVSDRVDEQYF. In DNA, the CDR3 is TGTGCCAGCAGCGTTTCGGACAGGGTGGACGAGCAGTACTTC.

This clone was seen once. The gene calls are TRBV25-1 and TRBJ1-4; D might be TRBD1 (6 bases). Germline loops: CDR1 MGHDK, CDR2 SYGVNS. The CDR3 is 15 residues long. V shed 5 bases and J shed 1 base, with 11 bases lying between them. CDR3 nucleotide sequence: TGTGCCAGCAGTCCAGCCAGGGGAACTAATGAAAAACTGTTTTTT. Residues: CASSPARGTNEKLFF.

V is TRBV9 and J is TRBJ1-6; D is undetermined. Germline CDR1 SGDLS, CDR2 YYNGEE. V was trimmed by 2 bases and J by 7 bases, leaving 10 bases between them. This CDR3 has 14 residues. This CDR3 is CASSVLPKNSPLHF. Here the CDR3 DNA reads TGTGCCAGCAGCGTTCTCCCTAAAAATTCACCCCTCCACTTT.

V gene TRBV5-1 combines with J gene TRBJ2-5, with TRBD1 matching over 10 bases. The V gene end was trimmed by 4 bases and the J gene end by 4 bases; junction bases not matched to a gene: 7. The germline V gene encodes CDR1 SGHRS and CDR2 YFSETQ. The CDR3 is 15 residues long. The CDR3 is CASSGTGVGAETQYF. The CDR3 DNA follows: TGCGCCAGCAGCGGGACAGGGGTCGGGGCAGAGACCCAGTACTTC.

The CDR3 nucleotides are TGTGCCAGCAGCTTAGGGGGGACTCCCTACAATGAGCAGTTCTTC. It encodes CASSLGGTPYNEQFF. The rearrangement links TRBV13 to TRBJ2-1; the D gene is possibly TRBD2 (6 bases). The CDR3 loop spans 15 amino acids. Germline V gene lookup returns CDR1 PRHDT and CDR2 FYEKMQ (reference sequence). Trimming left V 0 bases short and J 2 bases short, with 8 bases between. Using reference TRBV13 and TRBJ2-1 for the parts outside the CDR3, the full variable domain is AAGVIQSPRHLIKEKRETATLKCYPIPRHDTVYWYQQGPGQDPQFLISFYEKMQSDKGSIPDRFSAQQFSDYHSELNMSSLELGDSALYFCASSLGGTPYNEQFFGPGTRLTVL.

The chain is built from TRBV7-2 and TRBJ2-1, with 8 bases lining up with TRBD2. The CDR3 covers 16 residues. Germline CDR1 SGHTA, CDR2 FQGNSA. Trimming at V came to 1 base and at J to 7 bases, leaving 9 bases not matched to a gene. The CDR3 sequence is CASSLVPGGPTNEQFF. CDR3 coding DNA: TGTGCCAGCAGCTTAGTTCCGGGGGGGCCTACGAATGAGCAGTTCTTC.

The J gene is TRBJ2-2, the V gene TRBV19; perhaps TRBD2 as D (5 bases). The V gene lost 3 bases and the J gene lost 5 bases, with 10 bases spanning the gap. This CDR3 has 14 amino acids. Looked up from germline, CDR1 is LNHDA and CDR2 is SQIVND (reference sequence). CDR3: CASSIKRGTGELFF. The DNA of the CDR3 is TGTGCCAGTAGTATTAAGCGAGGGACCGGGGAGCTGTTTTTT.

The V gene is TRBV9, the J gene TRBJ1-2, with 7 bases that match TRBD1. The CDR3 sequence is 15 residues long. Per germline, CDR1 SGDLS and CDR2 YYNGEE. V trimming: 2 bases; J trimming: 8 bases; junction bases outside the gene matches: 12. CDR3 sequence (DNA): TGTGCCAGCAGCGTCGACCTACAGGGGTTCGGGGGCTACACCTTC. Its translation is CASSVDLQGFGGYTF.

V gene TRBV6-4 combines with J gene TRBJ2-7; possibly TRBD1 for D (6 bases). The germline V and J ends were trimmed by 6 bases and 2 bases, with 17 bases remaining between them. CDR1 MRHNA and CDR2 SNTAGT come from the germline V gene. The CDR3 runs to 15 residues. CDR3 sequence (DNA): TGTGCCAGCAGAGCGCCCAGGGGTTCCGCCTACGAGCAGTACTTC. Its protein product is CASRAPRGSAYEQYF.